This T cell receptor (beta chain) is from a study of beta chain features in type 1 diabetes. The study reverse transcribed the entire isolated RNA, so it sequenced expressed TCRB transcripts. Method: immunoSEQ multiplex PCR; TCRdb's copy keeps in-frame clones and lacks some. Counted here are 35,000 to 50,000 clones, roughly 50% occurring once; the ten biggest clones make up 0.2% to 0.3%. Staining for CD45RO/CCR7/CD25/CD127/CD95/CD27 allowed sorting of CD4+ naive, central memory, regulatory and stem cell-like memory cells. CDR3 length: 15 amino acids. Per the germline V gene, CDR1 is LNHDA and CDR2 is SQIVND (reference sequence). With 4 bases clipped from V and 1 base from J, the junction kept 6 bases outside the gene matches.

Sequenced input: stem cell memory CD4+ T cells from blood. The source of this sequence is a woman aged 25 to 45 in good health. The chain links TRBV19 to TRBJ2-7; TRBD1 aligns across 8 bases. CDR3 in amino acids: CASSSLRDRSYEQYF. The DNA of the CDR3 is TGTGCCAGTAGTAGTCTCCGGGACAGGTCCTACGAGCAGTACTTC.